The 4 T cell receptor beta chains below were found in one sample sequenced in a study of T cells after yellow fever vaccination. In TCRdb, the 5' RACE reads were re-called with MiXCR into one record per CDR3 protein. The sample holds 130,000 or so distinct CDR3 sequences, 13% to 15% seen once. The sequenced sample was CD8+ T cells sorted from PBMCs, obtained 5 days after the yellow fever booster vaccination. Receptor source: a man aged 18 to 29 who received the YFV17D yellow fever vaccine.

This clonotype was recorded at least ten times. The rearrangement links TRBV10-2 to TRBJ2-7; 9 bases align to TRBD2. Germline trimming cut 9 bases from V and 0 bases from J; bases unmatched to any gene: 3. The CDR3 has 13 residues. CDR1 WSHSY and CDR2 SAAADI come from the germline V gene. This CDR3 reads CASQTSGSYEQYF. For the CDR3, the DNA is TGCGCCAGTCAGACTAGCGGCTCCTACGAGCAGTACTTC.

V and J are TRBV4-1 and TRBJ1-1; maybe TRBD1 (5 bases). V was clipped by 0 bases and J by 5 bases, with 16 bases between them. CDR1 is MGHRA, CDR2 YSYEKL, per germline. CDR3 length equals 16 residues. CDR3 sequence: CASSQDASARGTEAFF. The CDR3 DNA reads as TGCGCCAGCAGCCAAGATGCTTCAGCGAGGGGTACTGAAGCTTTCTTT.

The chain links TRBV10-3 to TRBJ1-1; 8 positions agree with TRBD1. There are 19 residues in the CDR3. Germline-derived CDR1 and CDR2 are ENHRY and SYGVKD. Trimming at V came to 3 bases and at J to 1 base, leaving 16 bases not matched to a gene. For the CDR3, the DNA is TGTGCCATCAGTGAAGAAATGGACAGGGTAGTGGGGGGGAACACTGAAGCTTTCTTT. Its protein product is CAISEEMDRVVGGNTEAFF.

This clonotype turned up a few times. The rearrangement links TRBV7-9 to TRBJ1-1; 9 bases map to TRBD1. V shed 5 bases and J 1 base; nucleotides not matched to a gene: 5. Germline V gene lookup returns CDR1 SEHNR and CDR2 FQNEAQ (reference sequence). There are 15 residues in the CDR3. CDR3 sequence: CASSSTGQGNTEAFF. For the CDR3, the DNA is TGTGCCAGCAGCAGTACGGGACAGGGGAACACTGAAGCTTTCTTT. Together with reference TRBV7-9 and TRBJ1-1, the CDR3 gives the full variable domain: DTGVSQNPRHKITKRGQNVTFRCDPISEHNRLYWYRQTLGQGPEFLTYFQNEAQLEKSRLLSDRFSAERPKGSFSTLEIQRTEQGDSAMYLCASSSTGQGNTEAFFGQGTRLTVV.